This TCR beta chain was captured in a study of T cell responses to AZD1222 COVID-19 vaccine. The study, taken as a whole, reports: AZD1222 recipients seropositive at baseline numbered only 6 or 7. When two AZD1222 doses had been given, Spike-specific TCR breadth and depth rose.

Germline CDR1 and CDR2: SGHNT and YYREEE (reference sequence). CDR3 length equals 12 residues. V was cut by 6 bases and J by 14 bases, with 18 bases left in between. Produced via immunoSEQ multiplex PCR; TCRdb's table is partial and in-frame only. The sample lists 150,000 to 200,000 clones; approximately 90% were seen once. As to this clone: No antigen is known for it.

V and J are TRBV5-4 and TRBJ2-4; D possibly uses TRBD1 or TRBD2 (6 bases each). This receptor was obtained from an adult in good health. The source was peripheral blood, collected on day 0 of AZD1222 vaccination. CDR3 nucleotide sequence: TGTGCCAGCAACATCCAAGGGGGGCAAAAGTACTTC. Translating it yields CASNIQGGQKYF.